This TCR beta chain was observed in a study of T cell repertoires in cytomegalovirus infection. Study details: Evidence of both CMV infection and a matching HLA type came from public TCR beta signatures.

General study points: Within the response measured ex vivo, HLA-C-restricted CMV-specific TCR beta clonotypes were dominant. Cumulated frequencies of public TCR beta families served to identify carriers of CMV plus the relevant HLA.

The sample holds many counts of this clonotype. The antigen is undetermined. Via MiXCR, TCRdb re-called the reads, giving one row per CDR3 protein. The sample holds some 300,000 distinct CDR3 sequences; around 10% are singletons and the top ten take approximately 2.4%. Germline V lookup: CDR1 SGHTA, CDR2 FQGNSA. This CDR3 spans 13 amino acids. The V and J ends lost 2 bases and 3 bases respectively, with 6 bases between them. The V and J genes are TRBV7-2 and TRBJ2-3; no reliable D call. This clonotype originated in a human donor in good health (CMV status not recorded). Some clones in this sample may be carry-over from other donors' samples. Sequencing used PBMCs. The CDR3 DNA reads TGTGCCAGCAGCTTAATCTCAACAGATACGCAGTATTTT. Protein product: CASSLISTDTQYF.